The 13 T cell receptor beta chains in this list originate from one sample, sequenced in a study of T cells after yellow fever vaccination (dated by TCRdb to the late 2010s). In the paper's terms, the treatment or condition label means: live attenuated yellow fever vaccine strain. Library generation was performed with 5' RACE. Sequenced using an Illumina HiSeq 2500. The public sequencing data were trimmed at Q25 with fastp and processed into clonotypes with MiXCR by TCRdb, which kept only in-frame beta chains. Rows merge per CDR3 protein into single entries with the most common DNA and genes. This sample gives 300,000 or so distinct CDR3 sequences in total; roughly 8% of them show up just once. The top ten clonotypes cover 15% to 20% of the sample. The sequences come from PBMCs, collected around 45 days after the first yellow fever vaccination. The origin of the receptors is a man between 18 and 35 years old who received the YFV17D yellow fever vaccine.

The gene calls are TRBV14 and TRBJ1-6; no clear D. There are 14 residues in the CDR3. Germline CDR1 and CDR2: SGHDN and FVKESK. The V and J ends lost 1 base and 10 bases respectively, with 11 bases between them. CDR3 loop: CASSQGTAWSPLHF. The CDR3 DNA follows: TGTGCCAGCAGCCAAGGGACCGCTTGGTCACCCCTCCACTTT.

This sequence joins TRBV11-2 and TRBJ2-1, with D unresolved. V gave up 5 bases and J gave up 3 bases, with 17 bases separating them. The CDR3 is 16 amino acids. Germline CDR1 reads SGHAT; CDR2 reads FQNNGV. The CDR3 DNA follows: TGTGCCAGCAGCCAAAGGTCGGGCTCGCTCTACAATGAGCAGTTCTTC. This translates into CASSQRSGSLYNEQFF.

The rearrangement joins TRBV14 to TRBJ1-2; D gene uncertain. Trimming shortened V by 2 bases and J by 0 bases, and 16 bases separated the two germline ends. The CDR3 has 17 amino acids. Germline CDR1 and CDR2: SGHDN and FVKESK. DNA for the CDR3: TGTGCCAGCAGCCAACTTACAAGGACCGCTGCTAACTATGGCTACACCTTC. It translates to CASSQLTRTAANYGYTF.

This clonotype was detected a few times. The chain carries TRBV19 and TRBJ2-5; D is possibly TRBD1 or TRBD2 (6 bases each). The CDR3 contains 16 residues. V lost 1 base, J lost 4 bases, and 16 bases lay in between. Germline values: CDR1 LNHDA, CDR2 SQIVND (reference sequence). The CDR3 here is CASSIASQGLGETQYF. CDR3 sequence (DNA): TGTGCCAGTAGTATAGCGTCACAGGGACTGGGAGAGACCCAGTACTTC.

The chain is built from TRBV29-1 and TRBJ1-2, with a weak D call TRBD1 (6 bases). V dropped 4 bases and J dropped 0 bases, with 15 bases sitting between them. Germline loops: CDR1 SQVTM, CDR2 ANQGSEA. The CDR3 loop spans 15 amino acids. The CDR3 loop reads CSVVLQGPANYGYTF. The CDR3 DNA reads as TGCAGCGTTGTCCTCCAGGGGCCAGCTAACTATGGCTACACCTTC.

The chain recombines TRBV5-6 with TRBJ1-2; 7 bases line up with TRBD1. The CDR3 contains 15 residues. V gave up 4 bases and J gave up 4 bases; unmatched junction bases: 10. Germline loops: CDR1 SGHDT, CDR2 YYEEEE. The CDR3 nucleotides are TGTGCCAGCAGCCGTCCCCAGGGACAGATCTATGGCTACACCTTC. It translates to CASSRPQGQIYGYTF.

With regard to this clonotype: One end of the junction is discordant with germline, which a read error may explain. The V call is TRBV10-2, the J call TRBJ2-4; weak D call: TRBD1 (6 bases). CDR3 length equals 13 residues. Per germline, CDR1 WSHSY and CDR2 SAAADI. This chain's CDR3 is CASSESVGGRKNF. The CDR3 DNA reads as TGCGCCAGCAGTGAGTCCGTAGGGGGACGGAAGAACTTC.

This clonotype was seen more than once but under ten times. The chain uses TRBV18 and TRBJ1-2; D unclear. The CDR3 is 17 residues long. Trimming pared 2 bases from V and 3 bases from J, leaving 19 bases between. Germline V gene lookup returns CDR1 KGHSH and CDR2 LQKENI. In DNA form, the CDR3 reads TGTGCCAGCTCACCAGTAGCCGGCCGGGGAATTGACTATGGCTACACCTTC. Translating gives CASSPVAGRGIDYGYTF.

This chain uses TRBV6-5 with TRBJ2-5, with a tentative D call TRBD1 (5 bases). V was cut by 2 bases and J by 6 bases, with 19 bases left in between. The germline V gene has CDR1 MNHEY and CDR2 SVGAGI. The CDR3 contains 16 residues. CDR3 protein: CASSYRPAGQKKTQYF. DNA for the CDR3: TGTGCCAGCAGTTACCGGCCAGCAGGGCAGAAAAAGACCCAGTACTTC.

In this sample, this clonotype turned up a few times. This chain links TRBV10-3 with TRBJ2-5; 8 positions agree with TRBD1. Per the germline V gene, CDR1 is ENHRY and CDR2 is SYGVKD. Trimming cost V 2 bases and J 4 bases; bases outside gene matches: 3. The CDR3 is made up of 14 amino acids. The chain's CDR3 is CAISEPTGVETQYF. Here the CDR3 DNA reads TGTGCCATCAGTGAGCCGACAGGGGTAGAGACCCAGTACTTC.

This clonotype was detected a few times. J is TRBJ1-1 and V is TRBV5-1, with D perhaps matching TRBD1 (5 bases). The CDR3 sequence is 16 residues long. Germline assignment: CDR1 SGHRS and CDR2 YFSETQ. Between the trimmed V and J ends, which lost 0 bases and 2 bases, there was a span of 14 bases. The chain's CDR3 is CASSLAATAPNTEAFF. Here the CDR3 DNA reads TGCGCCAGCAGCTTGGCCGCGACAGCGCCTAACACTGAAGCTTTCTTT. Filled out from reference TRBV5-1 and TRBJ1-1, the complete variable domain reads KAGVTQTPRYLIKTRGQQVTLSCSPISGHRSVSWYQQTPGQGLQFLFEYFSETQRNKGNFPGRFSGRQFSNSRSEMNVSTLELGDSALYLCASSLAATAPNTEAFFGQGTRLTVV.

V is TRBV7-2 and J is TRBJ1-4; a weak D match, TRBD1 (6 bases). CDR1 SGHTA and CDR2 FQGNSA come from the germline V gene. Trimming left V 5 bases short and J 0 bases short, with 10 bases between. The CDR3 covers 15 residues. The CDR3 protein is CASSVQGATNEKLFF. For the CDR3, the DNA is TGTGCCAGCAGCGTACAGGGTGCAACTAATGAAAAACTGTTTTTT.

This clonotype was detected many times. This chain uses TRBV5-1 with TRBJ2-7; 9 bases map to TRBD1. CDR3 size: 14 residues. Germline loops: CDR1 SGHRS, CDR2 YFSETQ. J was trimmed by 2 bases and V by 6 bases; bases with no gene match: 6. The CDR3 sequence: CASTRTGDPYEQYF. DNA for the CDR3: TGCGCCAGCACCCGGACAGGGGACCCCTACGAGCAGTACTTC. The full variable domain, completed using reference TRBV5-1 and TRBJ2-7, is KAGVTQTPRYLIKTRGQQVTLSCSPISGHRSVSWYQQTPGQGLQFLFEYFSETQRNKGNFPGRFSGRQFSNSRSEMNVSTLELGDSALYLCASTRTGDPYEQYFGPGTRLTVT.